The clone carrying this T cell receptor beta chain was counted ten times or more. This sample was taken from a study of blood T cell repertoires in COVID-19. Study as a whole: Samples of COVID-19 (acute and convalescent) were obtained from the United States, Italy and Spain. T cells, B-cell-depleted T cells, or PBMCs provided the cDNA or gDNA that served as material.

Generated by immunoSEQ multiplex PCR, the TCRdb table keeps only in-frame clones and is missing some. The sample has approximately 40,000 clones, about 86% seen once; the top ten hold about 40%. Germline V CDR1 and CDR2: SGHDT, YYEEEE. Unmatched junction bases numbered 9, after V lost 0 bases and J lost 0 bases. The CDR3 loop spans 18 amino acids. This sequence originates from a human donor in a cohort sampled during active COVID-19. The chain links TRBV5-6 to TRBJ1-5, with TRBD1 identical over 7 bases. The source material was peripheral blood. CDR3 nucleotides: TGTGCCAGCAGCTTGGGGTACGGGACAGCCTATAGCAATCAGCCCCAGCATTTT. Translated, it gives CASSLGYGTAYSNQPQHF.